The clone carrying this TCR beta chain has at least ten counts. The antigen is undetermined. V was clipped by 0 bases and J by 6 bases, with 9 bases between them. Germline V gene sequence: CDR1 LGHDT, CDR2 YNNKEL (reference sequence). There are 13 residues in the CDR3. The template for TCR beta VDJ and CDR3 sequence profiling was genomic DNA. From the reads, TCRdb called clonotypes with MiXCR, one entry per CDR3 protein. This table holds about 400,000 distinct CDR3 sequences, under 80% found once. This sample stems from a study of CD8+CD57+ T cells in acquired aplastic anemia. Study context: DNA recovered from sorted CD4+ and CD8+ cells had a mean of approximately 3 ug. The study obtained about 10 million reads on average for CD4+ cells from healthy donors.

The study's findings and limits: Patients and controls shared twenty-nine CD8+ CDR3 sequences. Controls did not differ significantly from patients in CD8+ Simpson's diversity.

The chain joins TRBV3-1 to TRBJ2-7; D not certain. This TCR was recovered from a human donor in good health, serving as a control. The source material was sorted CD4+, CD8+, or CD8+CD57+ T cells (not recorded which) from PBMCs. The CDR3 region is CASSQEERAEQYF. The CDR3 DNA is TGTGCCAGCAGCCAAGAGGAAAGGGCCGAGCAGTACTTC.